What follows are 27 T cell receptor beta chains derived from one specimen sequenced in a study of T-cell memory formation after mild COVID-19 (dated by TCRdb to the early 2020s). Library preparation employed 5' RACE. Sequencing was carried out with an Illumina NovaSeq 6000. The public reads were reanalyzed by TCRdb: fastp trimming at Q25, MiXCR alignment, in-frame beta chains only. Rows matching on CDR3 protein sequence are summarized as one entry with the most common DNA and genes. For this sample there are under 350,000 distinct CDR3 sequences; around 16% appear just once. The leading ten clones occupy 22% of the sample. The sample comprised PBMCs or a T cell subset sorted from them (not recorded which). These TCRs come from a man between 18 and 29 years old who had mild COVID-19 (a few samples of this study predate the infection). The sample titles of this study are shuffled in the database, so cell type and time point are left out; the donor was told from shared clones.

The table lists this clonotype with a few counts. CDR3 loop: CASSPGDRQNEKLFF. In DNA form, the CDR3 reads TGTGCCAGCAGCCCGGGAGACAGACAGAATGAAAAACTGTTTTTT. This rearrangement joins TRBV4-2 to TRBJ1-4; TRBD1 is a possible D gene (5 bases). From germline, CDR1 is LGHNA and CDR2 YNFKEQ. With 4 bases removed from V and 5 bases from J, the gap between germline ends came to 14 bases. This CDR3 comprises 15 residues.

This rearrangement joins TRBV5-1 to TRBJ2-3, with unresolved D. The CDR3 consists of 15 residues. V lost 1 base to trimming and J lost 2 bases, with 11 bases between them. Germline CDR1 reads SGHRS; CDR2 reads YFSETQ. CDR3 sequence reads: CASSLRRPHTDTQYF. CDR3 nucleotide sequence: TGCGCCAGCAGCTTGCGGCGGCCCCACACAGATACGCAGTATTTT.

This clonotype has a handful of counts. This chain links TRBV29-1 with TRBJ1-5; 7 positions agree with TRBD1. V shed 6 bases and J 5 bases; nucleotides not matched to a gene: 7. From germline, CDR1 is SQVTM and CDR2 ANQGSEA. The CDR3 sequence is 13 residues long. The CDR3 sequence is CSVRQGEHQPQHF. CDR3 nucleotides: TGCAGCGTCAGACAGGGAGAGCATCAGCCCCAGCATTTT. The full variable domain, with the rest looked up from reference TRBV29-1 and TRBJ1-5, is SAVISQKPSRDICQRGTSLTIQCQVDSQVTMMFWYRQQPGQSLTLIATANQGSEATYESGFVIDKFPISRPNLTFSTLTVSNMSPEDSSIYLCSVRQGEHQPQHFGDGTRLSIL.

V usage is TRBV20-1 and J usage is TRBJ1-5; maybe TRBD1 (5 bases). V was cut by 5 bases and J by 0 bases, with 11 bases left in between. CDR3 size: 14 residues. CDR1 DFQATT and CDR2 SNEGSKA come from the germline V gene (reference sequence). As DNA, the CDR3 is TGCAGTGCTTCGGGACCGACTAGCAATCAGCCCCAGCATTTT. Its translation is CSASGPTSNQPQHF.

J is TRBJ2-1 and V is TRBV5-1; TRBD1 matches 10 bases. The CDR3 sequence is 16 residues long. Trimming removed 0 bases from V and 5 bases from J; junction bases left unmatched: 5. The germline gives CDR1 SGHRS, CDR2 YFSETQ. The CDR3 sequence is CASSLVRDRGHNEQFF. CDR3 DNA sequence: TGCGCCAGCAGCTTGGTCCGGGACAGGGGACACAATGAGCAGTTCTTC. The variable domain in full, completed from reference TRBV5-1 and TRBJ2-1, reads KAGVTQTPRYLIKTRGQQVTLSCSPISGHRSVSWYQQTPGQGLQFLFEYFSETQRNKGNFPGRFSGRQFSNSRSEMNVSTLELGDSALYLCASSLVRDRGHNEQFFGPGTRLTVL.

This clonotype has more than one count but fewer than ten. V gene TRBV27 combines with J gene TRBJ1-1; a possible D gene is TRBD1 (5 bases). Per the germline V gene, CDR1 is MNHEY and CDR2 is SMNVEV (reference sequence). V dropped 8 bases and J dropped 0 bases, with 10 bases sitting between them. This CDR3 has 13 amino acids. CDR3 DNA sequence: TGTGCCAGCGGACGGGGGTTGAACACTGAAGCTTTCTTT. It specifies CASGRGLNTEAFF.

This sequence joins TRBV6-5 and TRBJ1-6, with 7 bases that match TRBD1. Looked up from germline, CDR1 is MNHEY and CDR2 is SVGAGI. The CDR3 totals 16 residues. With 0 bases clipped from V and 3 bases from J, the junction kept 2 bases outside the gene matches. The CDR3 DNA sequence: TGTGCCAGCAGTTACTCGGGACAGCTCTATAATTCACCCCTCCACTTT. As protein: CASSYSGQLYNSPLHF.

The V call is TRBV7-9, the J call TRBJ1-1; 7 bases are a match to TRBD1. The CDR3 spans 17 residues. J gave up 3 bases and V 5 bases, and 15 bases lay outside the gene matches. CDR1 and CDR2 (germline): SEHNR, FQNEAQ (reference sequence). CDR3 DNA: TGTGCCAGCAGCGGCGAATTCAGGGGGTCGATAGACACTGAAGCTTTCTTT. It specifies CASSGEFRGSIDTEAFF.

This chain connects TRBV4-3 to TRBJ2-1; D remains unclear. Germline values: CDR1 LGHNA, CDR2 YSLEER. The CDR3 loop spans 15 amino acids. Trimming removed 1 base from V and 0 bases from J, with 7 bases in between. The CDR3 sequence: CASSQARPSYNEQFF. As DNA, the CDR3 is TGCGCCAGCAGCCAAGCTCGACCCTCCTACAATGAGCAGTTCTTC.

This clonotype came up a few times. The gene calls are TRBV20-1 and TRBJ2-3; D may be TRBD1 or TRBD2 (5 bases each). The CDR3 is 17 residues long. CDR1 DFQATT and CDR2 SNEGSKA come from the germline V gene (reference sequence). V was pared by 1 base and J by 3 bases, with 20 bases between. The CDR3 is CSARAPGRNFWTDTQYF. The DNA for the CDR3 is TGCAGTGCTAGAGCCCCGGGACGGAACTTTTGGACAGATACGCAGTATTTT.

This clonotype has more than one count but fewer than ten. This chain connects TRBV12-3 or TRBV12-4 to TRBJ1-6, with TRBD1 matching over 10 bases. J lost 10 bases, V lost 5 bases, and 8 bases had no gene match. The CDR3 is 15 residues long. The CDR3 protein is CASSPTGGLGSPLHF. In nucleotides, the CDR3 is TGTGCCAGCAGTCCGACAGGGGGCTTAGGGTCACCCCTCCACTTT.

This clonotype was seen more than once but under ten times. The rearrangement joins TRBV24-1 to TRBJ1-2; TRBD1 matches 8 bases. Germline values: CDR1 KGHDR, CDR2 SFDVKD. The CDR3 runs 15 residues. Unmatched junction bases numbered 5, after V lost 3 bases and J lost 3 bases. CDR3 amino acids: CATSDVRQGHYGYTF. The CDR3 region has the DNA TGTGCCACCAGTGATGTGCGACAGGGGCACTATGGCTACACCTTC.

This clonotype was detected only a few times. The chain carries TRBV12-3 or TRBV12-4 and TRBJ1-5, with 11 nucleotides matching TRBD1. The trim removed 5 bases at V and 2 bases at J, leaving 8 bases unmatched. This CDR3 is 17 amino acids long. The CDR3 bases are TGTGCCAGCAGTCCAGGACAGGGGGCCAGGCGCAATCAGCCCCAGCATTTT. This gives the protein CASSPGQGARRNQPQHF.

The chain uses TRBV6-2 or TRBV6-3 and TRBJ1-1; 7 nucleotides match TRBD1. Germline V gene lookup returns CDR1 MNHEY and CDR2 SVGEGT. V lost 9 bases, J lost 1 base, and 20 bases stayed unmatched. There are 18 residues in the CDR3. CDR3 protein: CASSLVRGQSFGNTEAFF. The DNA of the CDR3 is TGTGCCAGTAGCCTGGTGAGGGGACAGAGCTTCGGGAACACTGAAGCTTTCTTT.

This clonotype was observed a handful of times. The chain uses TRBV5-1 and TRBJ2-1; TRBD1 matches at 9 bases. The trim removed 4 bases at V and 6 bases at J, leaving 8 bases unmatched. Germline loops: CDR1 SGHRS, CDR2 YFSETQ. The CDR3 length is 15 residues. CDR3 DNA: TGCGCCAGCAGCCCGGAGCCGACAGGGGGCAATGAGCAGTTCTTC. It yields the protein CASSPEPTGGNEQFF.

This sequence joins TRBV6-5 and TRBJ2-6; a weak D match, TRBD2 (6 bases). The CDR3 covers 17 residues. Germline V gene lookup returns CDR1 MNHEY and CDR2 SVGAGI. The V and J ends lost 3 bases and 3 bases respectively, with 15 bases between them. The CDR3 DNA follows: TGTGCCAGCAGTTATTTTACGACTAGACGTGGGGCCAACGTCCTGACTTTC. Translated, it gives CASSYFTTRRGANVLTF.

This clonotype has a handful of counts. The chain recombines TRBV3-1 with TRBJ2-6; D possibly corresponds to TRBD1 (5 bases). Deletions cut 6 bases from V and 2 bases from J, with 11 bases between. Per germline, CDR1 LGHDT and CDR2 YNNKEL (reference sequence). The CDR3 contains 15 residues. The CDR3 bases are TGTGCCAGCAGTCCAGGGTCCCCTGGGGCCAACGTCCTGACTTTC. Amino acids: CASSPGSPGANVLTF.

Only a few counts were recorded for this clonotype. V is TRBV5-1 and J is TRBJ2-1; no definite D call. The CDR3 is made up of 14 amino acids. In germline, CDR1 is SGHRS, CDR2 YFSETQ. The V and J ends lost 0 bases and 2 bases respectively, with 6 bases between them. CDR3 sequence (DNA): TGCGCCAGCAGCTTGGGTCAAGCCTACAATGAGCAGTTCTTC. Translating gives CASSLGQAYNEQFF. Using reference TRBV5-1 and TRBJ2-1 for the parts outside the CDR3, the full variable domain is KAGVTQTPRYLIKTRGQQVTLSCSPISGHRSVSWYQQTPGQGLQFLFEYFSETQRNKGNFPGRFSGRQFSNSRSEMNVSTLELGDSALYLCASSLGQAYNEQFFGPGTRLTVL.

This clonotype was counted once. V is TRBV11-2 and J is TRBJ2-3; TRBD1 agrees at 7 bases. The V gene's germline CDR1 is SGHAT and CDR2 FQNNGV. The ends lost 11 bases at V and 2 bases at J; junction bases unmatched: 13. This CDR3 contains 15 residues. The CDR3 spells CAGGEGASFTDTQYF. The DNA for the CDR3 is TGTGCCGGGGGCGAGGGGGCCTCCTTCACAGATACGCAGTATTTT. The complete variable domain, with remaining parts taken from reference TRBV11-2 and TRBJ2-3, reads EAGVAQSPRYKIIEKRQSVAFWCNPISGHATLYWYQQILGQGPKLLIQFQNNGVVDDSQLPKDRFSAERLKGVDSTLKIQPAKLEDSAVYLCAGGEGASFTDTQYFGPGTRLTVL.

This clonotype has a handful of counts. This chain's CDR3 is CASSEFRGPQPQHF. CDR3 DNA sequence: TGTGCCAGCAGTGAATTCCGGGGGCCTCAGCCCCAGCATTTT. The rearrangement links TRBV6-1 to TRBJ1-5, with D perhaps TRBD1 (6 bases). Between the trimmed V and J ends, which lost 2 bases and 6 bases, there was a span of 11 bases. Germline CDR1 and CDR2: MNHNS and SASEGT. CDR3 length equals 14 residues.

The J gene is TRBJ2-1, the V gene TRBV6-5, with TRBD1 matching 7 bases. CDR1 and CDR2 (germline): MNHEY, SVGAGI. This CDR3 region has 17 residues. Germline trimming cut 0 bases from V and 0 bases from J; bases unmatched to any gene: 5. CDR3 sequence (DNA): TGTGCCAGCAGTTACTCGCCCTCAGGGGGCTCCTACAATGAGCAGTTCTTC. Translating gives CASSYSPSGGSYNEQFF.

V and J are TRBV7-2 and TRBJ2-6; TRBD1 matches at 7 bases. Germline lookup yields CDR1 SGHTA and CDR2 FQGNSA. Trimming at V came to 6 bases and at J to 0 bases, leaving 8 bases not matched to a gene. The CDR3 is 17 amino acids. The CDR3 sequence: CASSRTGAPSGANVLTF. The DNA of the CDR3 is TGTGCCAGCAGTCGTACAGGGGCCCCCTCTGGGGCCAACGTCCTGACTTTC.

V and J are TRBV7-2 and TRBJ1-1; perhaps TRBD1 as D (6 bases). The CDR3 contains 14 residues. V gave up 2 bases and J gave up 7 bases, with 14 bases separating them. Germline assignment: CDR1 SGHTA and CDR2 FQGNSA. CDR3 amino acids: CASSLIRQGIEAFF. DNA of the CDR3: TGTGCCAGCAGCTTAATCCGGCAGGGGATTGAAGCTTTCTTT.

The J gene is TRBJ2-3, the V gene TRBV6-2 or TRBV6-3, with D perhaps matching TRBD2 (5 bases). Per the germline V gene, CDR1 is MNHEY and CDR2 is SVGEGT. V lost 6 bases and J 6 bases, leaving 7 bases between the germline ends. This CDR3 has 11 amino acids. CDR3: CASSGMDTQYF. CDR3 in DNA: TGTGCCAGCAGCGGGATGGATACGCAGTATTTT.

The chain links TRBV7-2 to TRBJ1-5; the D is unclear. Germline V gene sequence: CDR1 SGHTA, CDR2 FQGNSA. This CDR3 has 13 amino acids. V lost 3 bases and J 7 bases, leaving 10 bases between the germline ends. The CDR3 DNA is TGTGCCAGCAGCTTGTGGGGAGGGCAGCCCCAGCATTTT. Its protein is CASSLWGGQPQHF.

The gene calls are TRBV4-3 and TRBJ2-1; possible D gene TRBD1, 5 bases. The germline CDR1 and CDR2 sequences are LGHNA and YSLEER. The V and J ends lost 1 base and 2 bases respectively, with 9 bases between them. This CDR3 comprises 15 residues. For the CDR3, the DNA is TGCGCCAGCAGCCAAGGTACAGGACCCTACAATGAGCAGTTCTTC. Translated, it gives CASSQGTGPYNEQFF.

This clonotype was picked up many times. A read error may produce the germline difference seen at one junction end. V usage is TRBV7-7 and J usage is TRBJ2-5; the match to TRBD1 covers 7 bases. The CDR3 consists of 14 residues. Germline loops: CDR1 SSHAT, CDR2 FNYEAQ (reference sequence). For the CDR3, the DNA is TGTGCTAGCAGCCTGACAGGGCCGGTAGAGACCCAGTACTTC. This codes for CASSLTGPVETQYF.